This T cell receptor beta chain was sequenced during a study of neurological immune-mediated disorders (dated by TCRdb to the late 2010s). Some background on the complete study: Among the roughly 34 multiple sclerosis patients, 31 had relapsing-remitting MS and 3 had secondary progressive MS. Peripheral blood TCR-beta repertoires from patients with HTLV-I-associated myelopathy (HAM/TSP), patients with multiple sclerosis, and healthy controls were compared in the study using UMI-based sequencing. The cohort included 60 to 70 subjects: approximately 15 with HAM/TSP, about 34 with multiple sclerosis, and 20 or so healthy controls. The 95 to 120 TCR-beta libraries included longitudinal samples, technical triplicates and paired sorted CD4+ and CD8+ T-cell subsets alongside PBMC samples. The full study reports these points: The highest TCR clonal expansion was observed in HAM/TSP patients, whereas the lowest was observed in MS patients, even when compared with healthy controls. Expanded clones from different subjects shared no identical CDR3 amino acid sequences, which suggests that TCR-beta repertoires were private in all groups. The MS cluster was not associated with any clinical or MRI features, and the authors stated that larger cohorts are needed. Phylogenetic analysis grouped repertoires from 18 of 34 MS patients into a cluster of related CDR3 sequences, suggesting a possible repertoire-level signature.

cDNA synthesis used template-switch 5'RACE with a primer carrying a 10-nucleotide random unique molecular identifier tagging each TCR transcript. Each sequencing run produced over 180 million TCR-beta sequences covering 15-18 subjects. The RNeasy kit was used for extraction of total RNA. The KAPA Real-time Library Amplification kit was used to amplify TCR-beta VDJ regions with primers targeting the TCR constant region and the 5'RACE anchor. A first PCR added sample indexes and Illumina adaptors, and a second PCR then raised library yield. After purification with Ampure beads, the TCR product of roughly 650 bp was size-selected on a 2% E-gel SizeSelection system. Before pooling, library quality was checked on a Bioanalyzer, concentration was measured with Qubit, and libraries were quantified with the Kapa Library Quantification kit. An Illumina HiSeq 2500 sequenced the libraries paired-end 2 x 150 bp. To increase sequence diversity, about 23-30% phiX was spiked into each library pool. In the source study's methods: The UMI-based MiGEC pipeline processed quality-filtered reads and removed over 85% of raw TCR sequences during error correction. VDJ genes were aligned to IMGT germline references, and each clonotype was defined by a unique CDR3 amino acid sequence together with V-J genes. Clonal expansion, Shannon diversity and CDR3 relatedness (CalcPairwiseDistances, ClusterSamples) were evaluated with VDJtools, and phylogenetic trees were built with CLCbio workbench. Clones with at least 8 unique UMIs were defined as expanded, with this threshold being based on coefficient-of-variation modelling across technical triplicates. The public reads were reprocessed in TCRdb via fastp at Q25 and MiXCR, keeping in-frame beta chains. All rows with the same CDR3 protein become a single entry with the most common DNA and genes. The V and J calls here are based on TCRdb, not the publication. Across this sample there are about 55,000 distinct CDR3 sequences, with roughly 3.8% seen only once. The top ten constitute 6% to 7% of the sample.

For the unsorted PBMC libraries, 2 million PBMCs were stored in RNAlater at -80 degrees C until RNA extraction and were used to generate the libraries. Multiple sclerosis patients were enrolled in a US clinical protocol under which disease progression was evaluated by magnetic resonance imaging. PBMCs were separated from peripheral blood using Ficoll-Hypaque density gradient centrifugation and then cryopreserved in liquid nitrogen. This clonotype showed up many times. Its recognized antigen is unknown. Base qualities are missing; no much larger clone stands one base away. The CDR3, cysteine through phenylalanine, is 13 amino acids long. The retained sequence is limited to the CDR3, 39 bases, with the frame set at the first base. V is cut by 4 bases and J by 7 bases, and the space between the germline ends is 11 bases. The germline V gene specifies SGHRS as CDR1 and YFSETQ as CDR2.

Recombination joined TRBV5-1 with TRBJ2-2, with no confidently assigned D gene. The clonotype was recovered from a man aged 55 to 70 with multiple sclerosis. Sequenced material: PBMCs. The CDR3 protein: CASSGLVGGELFF. The nucleotide sequence reads TGCGCCAGCAGCGGTCTAGTCGGCGGGGAGCTGTTTTTT.